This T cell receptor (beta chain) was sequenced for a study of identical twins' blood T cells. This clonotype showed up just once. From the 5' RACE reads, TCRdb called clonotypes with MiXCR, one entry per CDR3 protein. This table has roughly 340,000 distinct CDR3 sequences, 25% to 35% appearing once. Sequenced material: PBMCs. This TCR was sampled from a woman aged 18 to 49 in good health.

The chain's CDR3 is CASSFSGPKNIQYF. The CDR3 nucleotides are TGTGCCAGCAGCTTTAGCGGCCCCAAAAACATTCAGTACTTC. This rearrangement joins TRBV7-2 to TRBJ2-4, with D possibly matching TRBD2 (6 bases). Germline V CDR1 and CDR2: SGHTA, FQGNSA. The CDR3 is made up of 14 amino acids. V lost 3 bases to trimming and J lost 2 bases, with 8 bases between them.